Listed here are 10 T cell receptor beta chains from one sample, sequenced in a study of CD8+CD57+ T cells in acquired aplastic anemia. Patients selected for sequencing had displayed CD8+CD57+ cell expansion by flow cytometry. TCR beta VDJ combinations and CDR3 sequences were profiled from genomic DNA. TCRdb used MiXCR to reprocess the reads, holding one entry per CDR3 protein. The repertoire includes 160,000 or so distinct CDR3 sequences, around half of them detected once, and approximately 3% sits in the top ten. Sequences were obtained from sorted CD4+, CD8+, or CD8+CD57+ T cells (not recorded which) from PBMCs. The receptors derive from a human donor with aplastic anemia.

The sample holds many counts of this clonotype. The V call is TRBV19, the J call TRBJ2-5; no clear D. Between the trimmed V and J ends, which lost 7 bases and 4 bases, there was a span of 13 bases. This CDR3 is built from 13 residues. Germline loops: CDR1 LNHDA, CDR2 SQIVND (reference sequence). CDR3 DNA sequence: TGTGCCAGTAACCCTCGCCCAGGAGAGACCCAGTACTTC. It specifies CASNPRPGETQYF. Using reference TRBV19 and TRBJ2-5 for the parts outside the CDR3, the full variable domain is DGGITQSPKYLFRKEGQNVTLSCEQNLNHDAMYWYRQDPGQGLRLIYYSQIVNDFQKGDIAEGYSVSREKKESFPLTVTSAQKNPTAFYLCASNPRPGETQYFGPGTRLLVL.

The V call is TRBV24-1, the J call TRBJ2-6, with 8 bases that match TRBD1. The CDR3 runs to 17 residues. The V gene end was trimmed by 3 bases and the J gene end by 4 bases; junction bases not matched to a gene: 7. CDR1 is KGHDR, CDR2 SFDVKD, per germline. The CDR3 spells CATSDADRASGANVLTF. The CDR3 coding sequence is TGTGCCACCAGTGATGCGGACAGGGCATCGGGGGCCAACGTCCTGACTTTC.

Many counts were recorded for this clonotype. The V call is TRBV7-3, the J call TRBJ2-3; D unresolved. Trimming left V 3 bases short and J 0 bases short, with 4 bases between. Germline V CDR1 and CDR2: SGHTA, FQGTGA. The CDR3 covers 13 residues. The CDR3 DNA reads as TGTGCCAGCAGCTTCCCTAGCACAGATACGCAGTATTTT. It codes for CASSFPSTDTQYF.

This clonotype was counted ten times or more. The chain joins TRBV25-1 to TRBJ2-3; 9 nucleotides line up with TRBD2. CDR3 length equals 14 residues. The trim removed 8 bases at V and 4 bases at J, leaving 7 bases unmatched. The germline V gene encodes CDR1 MGHDK and CDR2 SYGVNS. The CDR3 DNA sequence: TGTGCCAGCCGCGCCGGGACTAGCCCAGATACGCAGTATTTT. It specifies CASRAGTSPDTQYF.

This clonotype was counted many times. This chain links TRBV7-8 with TRBJ2-5; D remains ambiguous. Per germline, CDR1 SGHVS and CDR2 FQNEAQ. Trimming removed 3 bases from V and 3 bases from J, with 5 bases in between. The CDR3 is 12 residues long. CDR3 in amino acids: CASSLVKETQYF. DNA for the CDR3: TGTGCCAGCAGCTTGGTAAAAGAGACCCAGTACTTC.

The chain uses TRBV12-3 or TRBV12-4 and TRBJ1-2; D remains ambiguous. Trimming stripped 0 bases from V and 7 bases from J, with 12 bases between. CDR3 size: 14 residues. DNA for the CDR3: TGTGCCAGCAGTTTAGCGGTTGGCTGGGGTGGCTACACCTTC. It encodes CASSLAVGWGGYTF.

The table lists this clonotype with many counts. The J gene is TRBJ2-1, the V gene TRBV5-1, with D perhaps being TRBD1 or TRBD2 (5 bases each). CDR1 is SGHRS and CDR2 is YFSETQ in the germline V gene. The V gene lost 3 bases and the J gene lost 6 bases, with 16 bases spanning the gap. The CDR3 length is 15 residues. The CDR3 nucleotides read TGCGCCAGCAGCTCGTCAAGGGGAGCATCCAATGAGCAGTTCTTC. Residues: CASSSSRGASNEQFF.

This clonotype turned up a few times. The rearrangement uses TRBV6-1 and TRBJ2-7; TRBD2 aligns across 12 bases. The CDR3 spans 18 residues. V was clipped by 6 bases and J by 0 bases; unmatched bases: 12. Germline CDR1 is MNHNS and CDR2 is SASEGT. CDR3 sequence: CASRSTSGRLKSSYEQYF. The CDR3 DNA is TGTGCCAGCAGAAGTACTAGCGGGAGGTTAAAAAGCTCCTACGAGCAGTACTTC.

This clonotype was recorded once. The chain carries TRBV15 and TRBJ2-5; D uncertain. Trimming took 0 bases from V and 5 from J, leaving 7 bases between them. There are 13 residues in the CDR3. Germline V gene lookup returns CDR1 LNHNV and CDR2 YYDKDF (reference sequence). The CDR3 loop reads CATSRDLVETQYF. CDR3 coding DNA: TGTGCCACCAGCAGAGACCTTGTGGAGACCCAGTACTTC.

CDR3 residues: CANGETSPLHF. The CDR3 bases are TGTGCCAACGGGGAAACTTCACCCCTCCACTTT. The chain couples TRBV7-6 to TRBJ1-6; D is undetermined. The CDR3 extends over 11 amino acids. The V end was cut by 10 bases, the J end by 9 bases, with 10 bases between. Germline-derived CDR1 and CDR2 are SGHVS and FNYEAQ.